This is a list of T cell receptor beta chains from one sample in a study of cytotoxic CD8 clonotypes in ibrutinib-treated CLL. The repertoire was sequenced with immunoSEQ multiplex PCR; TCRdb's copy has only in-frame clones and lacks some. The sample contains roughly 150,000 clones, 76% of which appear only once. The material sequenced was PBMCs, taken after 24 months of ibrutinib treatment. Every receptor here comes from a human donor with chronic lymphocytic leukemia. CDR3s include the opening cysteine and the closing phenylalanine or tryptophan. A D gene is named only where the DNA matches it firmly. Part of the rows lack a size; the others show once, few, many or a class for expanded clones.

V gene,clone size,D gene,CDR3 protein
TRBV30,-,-,CAWSHQGGGEQFF
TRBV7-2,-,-,CASSLAFGGYTF
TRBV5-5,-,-,CASSPGGEQYF
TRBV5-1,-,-,CASSLGGSTDTQYF
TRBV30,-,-,CAWSVTGSYNSPLHF
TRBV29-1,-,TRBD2,CSVVPPSGKLGTDTQYF
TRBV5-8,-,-,CASSLWGGPDGYNEQFF
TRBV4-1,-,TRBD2,CASSPEGLADQETQYF
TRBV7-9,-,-,CASSLSGAWGYTF
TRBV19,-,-,CASSITPQGYNEQFF
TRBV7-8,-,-,CASSFSPLPDEQFF
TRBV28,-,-,CASSDPGAGNGYTF
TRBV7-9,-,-,CASSVGRGGDYGYTF
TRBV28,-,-,CATARGSGNTIYF
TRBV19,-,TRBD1,CASRTQGASYNSPLHF
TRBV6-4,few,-,CASSDGLRDLRNTIYF
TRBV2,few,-,CATRGTYEQYF
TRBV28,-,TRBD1,CASSWQGAGGSNQPQHF
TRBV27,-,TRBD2,CASTRTSGGSYNEQFF
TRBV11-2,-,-,CASSLANRDSPLHF
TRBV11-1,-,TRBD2,CASSLGTSDTGELFF
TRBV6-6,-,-,CASSYGAGYEQYF
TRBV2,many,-,CASSEGPQGHEQYF
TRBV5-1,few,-,CASSLGGQGGEQYF
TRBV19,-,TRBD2,CASSPDVAGGRETQYF
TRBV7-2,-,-,CASSQGSPGEQYF
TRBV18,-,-,CASSPAHRSGNTIYF
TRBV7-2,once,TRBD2,CASSFDRLAANTGELFF
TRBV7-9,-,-,CASSTPGTWAYEQYF
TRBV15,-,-,CATSNWADTQYF
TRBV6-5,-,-,CASSEQGPLLEQYF
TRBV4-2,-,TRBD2,CASSQDVASGRYEQYF
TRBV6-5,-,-,CASRASPAKNIQYF
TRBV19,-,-,CASSMGRTPYEQYF
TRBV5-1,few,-,CASSAVSLGTEAFF
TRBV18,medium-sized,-,CASSRGTSGNQPQHF
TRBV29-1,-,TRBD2,CSVRLAGGRLNEQFF
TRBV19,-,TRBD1,CASSTDRGSYGYTF
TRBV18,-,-,CASSSIDGYSGNTIYF
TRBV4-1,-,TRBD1,CASSSGGRDRDEKLFF
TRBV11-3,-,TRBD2,CASSKRGDSYEQYF
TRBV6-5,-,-,CASSYASGVGTEAFF
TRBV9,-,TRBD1,CASSVWTGGYNEQFF
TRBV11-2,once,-,CASSLDRRVAETQYF
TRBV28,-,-,CASSFPPGGAKNIQYF